This TCR beta chain was identified in a study of PD-1 blockade in classical Hodgkin lymphoma. This CDR3 is 17 amino acids long. Unmatched junction bases numbered 4, after V lost 4 bases and J lost 1 base. Germline values: CDR1 ENHRY, CDR2 SYGVKD. Documented time point: cycle 4 day 1 (C4D1), after 5 to 7 weeks of nivolumab. Relapse after autologous stem cell transplantation occurred in every patient, and brentuximab vedotin exposure varied. Magnetic negative selection of thawed PBMCs was the method by which CD4+ T cells were purified. The method was immunoSEQ multiplex PCR; TCRdb's version includes in-frame clones alone and lacks a portion of them. The sample shows around 28,000 clones, 70% to 90% of them seen only once.

The sequence was collected from a human donor with classical Hodgkin lymphoma. Sequenced material: CD4+ T cells from blood, taken before the fourth cycle of nivolumab. This chain connects TRBV10-3 to TRBJ2-1, with TRBD2 matching 13 bases. The CDR3 region has the DNA TGTGCCATCAGTGCAACTAGCGGGGGGGCTTCCTACAATGAGCAGTTCTTC. It is translated as CAISATSGGASYNEQFF.